This is a list of T cell receptor beta chains from one sample in a study of shared clonotypes between healthy human individuals. The repertoire was sequenced with immunoSEQ multiplex PCR; TCRdb's copy has only in-frame clones and lacks some. The sample holds about 1,500,000 clones, approximately 97% seen once. Sequences were obtained from naive CD4+ T cells sorted from blood. These receptors were collected from a man aged 30 to 45 in good health. CDR3s include the opening cysteine and the closing phenylalanine or tryptophan. Fields, in order: J gene, clone size, V gene, D gene, CDR3 DNA, CDR3 protein. A D gene is named only where the DNA matches it firmly. The size entry is marked missing in some rows and otherwise reads once, few, many or a size class.

>TRBJ1-1|NA|TRBV28|NA
TGTGCCAGCAGTTCGACAGGAGGGACTGAAGCTTTCTTT
CASSSTGGTEAFF
>TRBJ2-3|NA|TRBV5-6|NA
TGTGCCAGCAGCTTGGACCGGGGGCCTAGCACAGATACGCAGTATTTT
CASSLDRGPSTDTQYF
>TRBJ2-3|NA|TRBV28|TRBD2
TGTGCCAGCACTGGCCTAGCGGGAGCATATACGCAGTATTTT
CASTGLAGAYTQYF
>TRBJ1-5|NA|TRBV6-5|NA
TGTGCCAGCAGTCCCGACAAGAATCAGCCCCAGCATTTT
CASSPDKNQPQHF
>TRBJ2-7|NA|TRBV27|NA
TGTGCCAGCAGTCCTTCCGGCATTTATTCCGAGCAGTACTTC
CASSPSGIYSEQYF
>TRBJ1-5|NA|TRBV27|TRBD1
TGTGCCAGCAGTTTACACGGACAGGGCGGCAATCAGCCCCAGCATTTT
CASSLHGQGGNQPQHF
>TRBJ2-7|NA|TRBV10-1|TRBD2
TGCGCCAGCAGTGAGTCCTTTACCGGGACTAGCGGGTCCTACGAGCAGTACTTC
CASSESFTGTSGSYEQYF
>TRBJ2-3|NA|TRBV14|NA
TGTGCCAGCAGCCATCAGGGTTGGTACACAGATACGCAGTATTTT
CASSHQGWYTDTQYF
>TRBJ2-2|NA|TRBV5-1|NA
TGCGCCAGCAGCTTGGCACCCCCCCCCGGCGGGGAGCTGTTTTTT
CASSLAPPPGGELFF
>TRBJ1-1|NA|TRBV28|NA
TGTGCCAGCAGTTTCTGGGGGGTTTCGAACACTGAAGCTTTCTTT
CASSFWGVSNTEAFF
>TRBJ1-1|NA|TRBV27|TRBD1
TGTGCCAGCAGTCGACAGGGGGCCTACACTGAAGCTTTCTTT
CASSRQGAYTEAFF
>TRBJ2-7|once|TRBV7-3|NA
TGTGCCAGCAGCTTAATGGGCCGGGCTAGACCTCCCTACGAGCAGTACTTC
CASSLMGRARPPYEQYF
>TRBJ2-2|NA|TRBV9|TRBD2
TGTGCCAGCAGCGGCAGACTAGCGCAAACGAACACCGGGGAGCTGTTTTTT
CASSGRLAQTNTGELFF
>TRBJ2-1|NA|TRBV2|TRBD2
TGTGCCAGCAGTGGCGGGAGTACCTACAATGAGCAGTTCTTC
CASSGGSTYNEQFF
>TRBJ2-1|NA|TRBV10-2|NA
TGCGCCAGCAGCTCGGCCCAACTTCAGTTCTTC
CASSSAQLQFF
>TRBJ2-5|NA|TRBV10-3|NA
TGTGCCATCAGTGATAAGGGGTCTTGGCTAGCCGGAGAGGGAGGCCAGGAGACCCAGTACTTC
CAISDKGSWLAGEGGQETQYF
>TRBJ2-1|NA|TRBV19|TRBD1
TGTGCCAGTAGGGTACAGGGGTTTGGATCCTACAATGAGCAGTTCTTC
CASRVQGFGSYNEQFF
>TRBJ2-7|NA|TRBV5-1|NA
TGCGCCAGCAGCTTGGGAGACCTACATTCCTACGAGCAGTACTTC
CASSLGDLHSYEQYF
>TRBJ2-5|NA|TRBV27|NA
TGTGCCAGCAGTTTAACTAGACAGCAAGAGACCCAGTACTTC
CASSLTRQQETQYF
>TRBJ2-5|NA|TRBV11-2|TRBD2
TGTGCCAGCAGCTTAGTCGGGAGGGTAGAGACCCAGTACTTC
CASSLVGRVETQYF
>TRBJ2-1|once|TRBV12-5|NA
TGTGCTAGTGGTTCGAACTACCCGTTGGTAAATGAGCAGTTCTTC
CASGSNYPLVNEQFF
>TRBJ1-2|NA|TRBV5-1|NA
TGCGCCAGCAGCTTTTCAGGTTCGCGCTATGGCTACACCTTC
CASSFSGSRYGYTF
>TRBJ1-1|NA|TRBV18|TRBD1
TGTGCCAGCTCTCGGACAGGGAGGGACACTGAAGCTTTCTTT
CASSRTGRDTEAFF
>TRBJ1-3|NA|TRBV7-8|NA
TGTGCCAGCAGCTTGCTTACGTTGCAGGGGAGAGTTGGAAACACCATATATTTT
CASSLLTLQGRVGNTIYF
>TRBJ1-1|once|TRBV7-3|NA
TGTGCCAGCAGCCGTATTCGGAACACTGAAGCTTTCTTT
CASSRIRNTEAFF
>TRBJ2-2|NA|TRBV11-2|TRBD2
TGTGCCAGCAGCTGGCGACTAGCGGGATTAACCGGGGAGCTGTTTTTT
CASSWRLAGLTGELFF
>TRBJ2-7|NA|TRBV28|NA
TGTGCCAGCAGGCACGGACAGCCGACCTACGAGCAGTACTTC
CASRHGQPTYEQYF
>TRBJ1-2|NA|TRBV28|NA
TGTGCCAGCAGAGCCTACCGGGACGGAAACTATGGCTACACCTTC
CASRAYRDGNYGYTF
>TRBJ2-3|NA|TRBV18|TRBD1
TGTGCCAGCTCACCGGCGCAGGGGGCGCTTGTAAATACGCAGTATTTT
CASSPAQGALVNTQYF
>TRBJ1-3|NA|TRBV30|NA
TGTGCCTGGATGAGCTCTGGAAACACCATATATTTT
CAWMSSGNTIYF
>TRBJ2-1|NA|TRBV19|NA
TGTGCCAGTAGTATCACCGCTTGGTACAATGAGCAGTTCTTC
CASSITAWYNEQFF
>TRBJ2-7|NA|TRBV2|NA
TGTGCCAGCACTGTTGGGGGCTACGAGCAGTACTTC
CASTVGGYEQYF
>TRBJ1-2|NA|TRBV19|NA
TGTGCCAGTACCGCGAGGATAGGGGGTTTCGGCTATGGCTACACCTTC
CASTARIGGFGYGYTF
>TRBJ2-2|NA|TRBV7-9|NA
TGTGCCAGCAAGACGGGGATTATGGAAACCGGGGAGCTGTTTTTT
CASKTGIMETGELFF
>TRBJ2-7|NA|TRBV27|NA
TGTGCCAGCAACCAACAGGGTAGGGGCTCCTACGAGCAGTACTTC
CASNQQGRGSYEQYF
>TRBJ2-5|once|TRBV5-4|NA
TGTGCCAGCAGCTTGGCAACGCTAGGGGAGACCCAGTACTTC
CASSLATLGETQYF
>TRBJ2-3|NA|TRBV28|TRBD2
TGTGCCAGCAACCCCTGGACCCTGAGGGTAGTTAGCGGGAGTTCAGATACGCAGTATTTT
CASNPWTLRVVSGSSDTQYF
>TRBJ2-3|NA|TRBV5-1|TRBD2
TGCGCCAGCAGCGACAGCGGGAGGGCCGGCACAGATACGCAGTATTTT
CASSDSGRAGTDTQYF
>TRBJ1-1|NA|TRBV10-1|NA
TGCGCCAGCAGTGAGGAGTTGAACACTGAAGCTTTCTTT
CASSEELNTEAFF
>TRBJ1-1|NA|TRBV30|NA
TGTGCCTGGAGTGTACGGAAGGGGACTGAAGCTTTCTTT
CAWSVRKGTEAFF
>TRBJ2-3|NA|TRBV18|NA
TGTGCCAGCTCACCACCCAGCACAGATACGCAGTATTTT
CASSPPSTDTQYF
>TRBJ2-3|NA|TRBV7-2|TRBD2
TGTGCCAGCAGCCCGTCGGGGGGGAGGGCCGCAGATACGCAGTATTTT
CASSPSGGRAADTQYF
>TRBJ2-2|once|TRBV6-5|NA
TGTGCCAGCAACGAAGGGGCGAAGAACACCGGGGAGCTGTTTTTT
CASNEGAKNTGELFF
>TRBJ1-1|NA|TRBV10-1|NA
TGCGCCAGCAGTGAGTCGCGGAGGGAGACGGAAGCTTTCTTT
CASSESRRETEAFF
>TRBJ1-2|once|TRBV28|NA
TGTGCCAGCAGGTATATGAGGGCGGATGGCTACACCTTC
CASRYMRADGYTF
>TRBJ2-2|NA|TRBV7-9|NA
TGTGCCAGCAGCCCCGGACTCGAAAAGCGGACCGGGGAGCTGTTTTTT
CASSPGLEKRTGELFF
>TRBJ1-1|NA|TRBV18|TRBD1
TGTGCCAGCTCACAAAAGACCGGGACAGGGAACACTGAAGCTTTCTTT
CASSQKTGTGNTEAFF
>TRBJ1-2|NA|TRBV18|NA
TGTGCCAGCTCACCAACCAGTGGGGATGGTCGTTATGGCTACACCTTC
CASSPTSGDGRYGYTF
>TRBJ2-7|NA|TRBV19|TRBD1
TGTGCCAGTAGTGCCCGACAGGGGGCCTACGAGCAGTACTTC
CASSARQGAYEQYF
>TRBJ2-5|NA|TRBV5-1|TRBD2
TGCGCCAGCAGCTTGGCTAGCGGGAGACCCCTAGAGACCCAGTACTTC
CASSLASGRPLETQYF